The present entry profiles one T cell receptor (beta chain) with its context. The CDR3 sequence is 16 residues long. Germline loops: CDR1 SGHAT, CDR2 FQDESV (reference sequence). The V segment lost 0 bases and the J segment 0 bases; nucleotides outside the gene matches: 4. The sample belongs to a study of blood T cell repertoires in COVID-19. The table came from immunoSEQ multiplex PCR; TCRdb's copy has only in-frame clones and leaves some out. The repertoire holds 88,000 or so clones, with approximately 82% as singletons. The TCR sequence derives from a human donor in a cohort sampled during active COVID-19. The sequenced sample was peripheral blood. The V gene is TRBV11-1, the J gene TRBJ1-2; 7 bases are shared with TRBD1. CDR3 in amino acids: CASSLAGTEANYGYTF. CDR3 coding DNA: TGTGCCAGCAGCTTAGCGGGGACAGAAGCTAACTATGGCTACACCTTC.